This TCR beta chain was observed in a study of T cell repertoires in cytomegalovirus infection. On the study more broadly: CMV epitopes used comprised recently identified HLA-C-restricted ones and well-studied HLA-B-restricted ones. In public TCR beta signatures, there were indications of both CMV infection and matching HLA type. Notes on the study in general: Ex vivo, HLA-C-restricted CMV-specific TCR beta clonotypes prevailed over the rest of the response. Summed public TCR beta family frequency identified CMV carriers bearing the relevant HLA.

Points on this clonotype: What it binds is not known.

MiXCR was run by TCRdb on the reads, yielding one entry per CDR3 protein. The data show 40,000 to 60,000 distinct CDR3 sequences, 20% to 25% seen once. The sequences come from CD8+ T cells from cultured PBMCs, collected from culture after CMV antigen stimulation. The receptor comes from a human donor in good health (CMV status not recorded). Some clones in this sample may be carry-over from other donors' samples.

The CDR3 DNA reads as TGTGCCAGCAGTGACCGGGACAGCTACGAGCAGTACTTC. This sequence encodes CASSDRDSYEQYF. The chain carries TRBV6-2 or TRBV6-3 and TRBJ2-7; 7 positions match TRBD1. J was trimmed by 3 bases and V by 5 bases; bases with no gene match: 4. The CDR3 loop spans 13 amino acids. Germline values: CDR1 MNHEY, CDR2 SVGEGT.